These 16 T cell receptor beta chains originate from one sample sequenced in a study of T cells in Graves' hyperthyroidism and ophthalmopathy. Amplified TCR beta CDR3 regions came from RNA transcripts. During a first-round RT-PCR of the TCR CDR3, the HTBI primer set was used. TCRdb re-called the multiplex PCR reads through MiXCR, storing one row per CDR3 protein. The table has about 210,000 distinct CDR3 sequences, about a sixth seen once. Sequencing was performed on blood. Receptor source: a man in his forties or fifties with Graves' hyperthyroidism.

This clonotype was recorded at least ten times. The rearrangement joins TRBV5-1 to TRBJ1-5; D gene ambiguous. The CDR3 spans 13 residues. The V gene lost 0 bases and the J gene lost 7 bases, with 8 bases spanning the gap. Germline V CDR1 and CDR2: SGHRS, YFSETQ. In nucleotides, the CDR3 is TGCGCCAGCAGCTTGGACGGCGCCCAGCCCCAGCATTTT. Protein: CASSLDGAQPQHF. Using reference TRBV5-1 and TRBJ1-5 for the parts outside the CDR3, the full variable domain is KAGVTQTPRYLIKTRGQQVTLSCSPISGHRSVSWYQQTPGQGLQFLFEYFSETQRNKGNFPGRFSGRQFSNSRSEMNVSTLELGDSALYLCASSLDGAQPQHFGDGTRLSIL.

This chain joins TRBV5-4 and TRBJ1-4, with 9 bases lining up with TRBD1. Germline V gene sequence: CDR1 SGHNT, CDR2 YYREEE (reference sequence). V trimming: 2 bases; J trimming: 3 bases; junction bases outside the gene matches: 2. The CDR3 is made up of 15 amino acids. The CDR3 loop is CASSFRQGANEKLFF. DNA of the CDR3: TGTGCCAGCAGCTTCAGACAGGGGGCTAATGAAAAACTGTTTTTT.

The rearrangement links TRBV19 to TRBJ1-3; D is possibly TRBD1 (5 bases). The ends were cut back, 6 bases at V and 1 base at J, with 10 bases in the middle. The CDR3 loop spans 14 amino acids. CDR1 LNHDA and CDR2 SQIVND come from the germline V gene (reference sequence). CDR3 nucleotides: TGTGCCAGTAGCCGCGGGACGTCTGGAAACACCATATATTTT. The encoded protein is CASSRGTSGNTIYF.

The chain employs TRBV15 and TRBJ1-1, with D uncertain. The CDR3 totals 15 residues. Trimming shortened V by 1 base and J by 1 base, and 10 bases separated the two germline ends. The V gene's germline CDR1 is LNHNV and CDR2 YYDKDF (reference sequence). The CDR3, as DNA: TGTGCCACCAGCAGAGTTGCGGAGACGAACACTGAAGCTTTCTTT. Translated, it gives CATSRVAETNTEAFF.

This clonotype has only a few counts. V and J are TRBV7-6 and TRBJ2-3; D is perhaps TRBD1 or TRBD2 (5 bases each). The CDR3 is 14 amino acids. Germline V CDR1 and CDR2: SGHVS, FNYEAQ. V lost 5 bases and J lost 2, with 11 bases in between. As DNA, the CDR3 is TGTGCCAGCAGCAACCGGGACGACACAGATACGCAGTATTTT. It is translated as CASSNRDDTDTQYF.

There are many counts of this clonotype. This chain uses TRBV20-1 with TRBJ2-7, with 10 nucleotides matching TRBD1. Trimming took 1 base from V and 6 from J; bases not matched to a gene: 6. The germline V gene encodes CDR1 DFQATT and CDR2 SNEGSKA (reference sequence). The CDR3 covers 14 residues. DNA of the CDR3: TGCAGTGCTAGAGCCTACGGGACAGGGGTCGAGCAGTACTTC. Its protein is CSARAYGTGVEQYF.

This clonotype was counted at least ten times. The V gene is TRBV18, the J gene TRBJ2-2, with D unclear. The germline V and J ends were trimmed by 10 bases and 2 bases, with 14 bases remaining between them. Looked up from germline, CDR1 is KGHSH and CDR2 is LQKENI. CDR3 length: 14 amino acids. DNA for the CDR3: TGTGCCACCGACCAGCAAAGCAACACCGGGGAGCTGTTTTTT. It codes for CATDQQSNTGELFF.

This clonotype has ten or more counts. This rearrangement joins TRBV12-3 or TRBV12-4 to TRBJ1-2; 10 bases map to TRBD1. The CDR3 is 15 amino acids. J gave up 7 bases and V 4 bases, and 9 bases lay outside the gene matches. The CDR3 reads CASSSSGTGVVGYTF. The CDR3 DNA sequence: TGTGCCAGCAGTTCGTCCGGGACAGGGGTGGTTGGCTACACCTTC.

This clonotype was recorded at least ten times. Here the CDR3 DNA reads TGCAGTGCTAGAAAACTAGCGGAATCCTACAATGAGCAGTTCTTC. Its protein is CSARKLAESYNEQFF. The chain is built from TRBV20-1 and TRBJ2-1; the match to TRBD2 covers 8 bases. Trimming removed 2 bases from V and 1 base from J; junction bases left unmatched: 4. CDR3 length: 15 residues. Germline CDR1 reads DFQATT; CDR2 reads SNEGSKA (reference sequence).

This clonotype appeared once. V gene TRBV12-3 or TRBV12-4 combines with J gene TRBJ1-5; D may be TRBD1 (5 bases). The V end was cut by 6 bases, the J end by 3 bases, with 15 bases between. CDR3 length: 15 amino acids. The CDR3 bases are TGTGCCAGCAGCCCTTCCCAGGGAGTCAATCAGCCCCAGCATTTT. The encoded protein is CASSPSQGVNQPQHF.

Only a few counts were recorded for this clonotype. J is TRBJ2-1 and V is TRBV30, with D perhaps TRBD1 or TRBD2 (5 bases each). Trimming left V 5 bases short and J 0 bases short, with 17 bases between. Germline values: CDR1 GTSNPN, CDR2 SVGIG (reference sequence). The CDR3 consists of 16 residues. DNA of the CDR3: TGTGCCTGGGGTAGAGTCGGGGCCAGCTCCTACAATGAGCAGTTCTTC. This translates into CAWGRVGASSYNEQFF.

The V and J genes are TRBV6-5 and TRBJ2-5; possibly TRBD1 for D (5 bases). Germline values: CDR1 MNHEY, CDR2 SVGAGI. V lost 1 base, J lost 7 bases, and 10 bases lay in between. The CDR3 consists of 13 residues. CDR3 bases: TGTGCCAGCAGTTACTTTCAAACAGGGACCCAGTACTTC. This codes for CASSYFQTGTQYF.

V and J are TRBV6-1 and TRBJ2-1; 9 nucleotides agree with TRBD1. Trimming took 6 bases from V and 6 from J; bases not matched to a gene: 9. The CDR3 loop spans 15 amino acids. Germline V gene sequence: CDR1 MNHNS, CDR2 SASEGT. The CDR3 DNA sequence: TGTGCCAGCAGATTACAGGGGGCCCACCCCAATGAGCAGTTCTTC. This encodes CASRLQGAHPNEQFF.

The J gene is TRBJ2-1, the V gene TRBV7-9, with 8 nucleotides matching TRBD2. The CDR3 has 15 residues. Germline V CDR1 and CDR2: SEHNR, FQNEAQ (reference sequence). With V trimmed by 1 base and J by 4 bases, 3 bases remained unmatched. CDR3 loop: CASSLELAEYNEQFF. DNA for the CDR3: TGTGCCAGCAGCTTAGAACTAGCGGAATACAATGAGCAGTTCTTC. The full variable domain, rest sourced from reference TRBV7-9 and TRBJ2-1, is DTGVSQNPRHKITKRGQNVTFRCDPISEHNRLYWYRQTLGQGPEFLTYFQNEAQLEKSRLLSDRFSAERPKGSFSTLEIQRTEQGDSAMYLCASSLELAEYNEQFFGPGTRLTVL.

This clonotype was detected a few times. This chain links TRBV4-1 with TRBJ2-2, with 15 positions matching TRBD2. In germline, CDR1 is MGHRA, CDR2 YSYEKL. The CDR3 totals 21 residues. V lost 0 bases, J lost 3 bases, and 11 bases stayed unmatched. The CDR3 spells CASSQDPYPGLAGGDTGELFF. The CDR3 coding sequence is TGCGCCAGCAGCCAAGACCCGTACCCGGGACTAGCGGGAGGAGACACCGGGGAGCTGTTTTTT.

This clonotype was picked up many times. In nucleotides, the CDR3 is TGTGCCAGCAGCCCATCGAGGGGTAGCAATCAGCCCCAGCATTTT. Encoded protein: CASSPSRGSNQPQHF. The chain couples TRBV3-1 to TRBJ1-5; perhaps TRBD1 as D (5 bases). The V gene's germline CDR1 is LGHDT and CDR2 YNNKEL (reference sequence). V lost 4 bases and J lost 0, with 10 bases in between. The CDR3 covers 15 residues.